Included here is one TCR beta chain sequence, with context. The antigen is not known. This sample stems from a study of a mutant IDH1 vaccine in newly diagnosed glioma. Study-wide background: Week 47 marked visit V13, whereas week 35 marked visit V12. Study findings and constraints: Patients showed vaccine-induced immune responses at a rate of 80% to 95%.

Using immunoSEQ multiplex PCR, the repertoire was profiled, and TCRdb retains in-frame clones only, with some absent. The table has fewer than 35,000 clones, roughly four fifths seen once. V gave up 6 bases and J gave up 1 base; unmatched junction bases: 16. CDR3 length equals 18 residues. Germline V gene sequence: CDR1 MGHDK, CDR2 SYGVNS. Time point denoted: week 35, safety follow-up. With topical imiquimod, each dose of the vaccine consisted of 300 ug of mutant IDH1 20-mer peptide. The material was PBMCs, obtained from a glioma patient whose treatment included an IDH1 peptide vaccine. The chain employs TRBV25-1 and TRBJ1-2; the match to TRBD1 covers 8 bases. The receptor comes from a man younger than 40 with glioma. CDR3 residues: CASSDLLDGTGVNYGYTF. The CDR3 DNA reads TGTGCCAGCAGCGATCTTCTCGACGGGACAGGTGTTAACTATGGCTACACCTTC.